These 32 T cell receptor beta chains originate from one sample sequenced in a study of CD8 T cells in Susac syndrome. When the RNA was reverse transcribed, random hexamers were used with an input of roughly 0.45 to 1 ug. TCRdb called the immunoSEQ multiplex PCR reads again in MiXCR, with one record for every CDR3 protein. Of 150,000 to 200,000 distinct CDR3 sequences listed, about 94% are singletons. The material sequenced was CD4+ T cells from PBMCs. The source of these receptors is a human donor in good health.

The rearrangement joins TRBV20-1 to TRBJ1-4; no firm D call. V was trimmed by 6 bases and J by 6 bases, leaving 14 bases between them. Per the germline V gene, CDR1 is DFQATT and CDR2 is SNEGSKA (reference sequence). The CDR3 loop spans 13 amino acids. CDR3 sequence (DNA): TGCAGTGCCCTGACATTAAAAGATGAAAAACTGTTTTTT. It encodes CSALTLKDEKLFF.

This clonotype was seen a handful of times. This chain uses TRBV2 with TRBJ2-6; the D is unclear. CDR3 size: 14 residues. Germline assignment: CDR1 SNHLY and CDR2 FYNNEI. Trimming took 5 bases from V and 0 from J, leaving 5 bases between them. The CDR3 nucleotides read TGTGCCAGCAGTCTAGACTCTGGGGCCAACGTCCTGACTTTC. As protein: CASSLDSGANVLTF.

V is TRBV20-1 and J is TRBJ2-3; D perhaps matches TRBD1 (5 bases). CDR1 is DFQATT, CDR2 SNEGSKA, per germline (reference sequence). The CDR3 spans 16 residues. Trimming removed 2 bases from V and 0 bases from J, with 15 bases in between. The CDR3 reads CSARPRARESTDTQYF. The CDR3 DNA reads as TGCAGTGCTAGACCCAGGGCCCGAGAAAGCACAGATACGCAGTATTTT.

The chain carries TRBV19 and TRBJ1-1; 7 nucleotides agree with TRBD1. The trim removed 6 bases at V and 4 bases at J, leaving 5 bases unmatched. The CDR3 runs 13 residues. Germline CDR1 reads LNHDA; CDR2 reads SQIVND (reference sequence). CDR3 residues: CASSSTGATEAFF. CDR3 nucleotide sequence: TGTGCCAGTAGCAGCACAGGGGCCACTGAAGCTTTCTTT.

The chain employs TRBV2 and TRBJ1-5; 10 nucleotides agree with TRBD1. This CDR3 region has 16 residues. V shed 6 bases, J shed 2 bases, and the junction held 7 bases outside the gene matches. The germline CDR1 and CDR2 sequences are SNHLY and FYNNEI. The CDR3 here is CASSGQGGIGNQPQHF. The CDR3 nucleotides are TGTGCCAGCAGCGGACAGGGGGGGATCGGCAATCAGCCCCAGCATTTT.

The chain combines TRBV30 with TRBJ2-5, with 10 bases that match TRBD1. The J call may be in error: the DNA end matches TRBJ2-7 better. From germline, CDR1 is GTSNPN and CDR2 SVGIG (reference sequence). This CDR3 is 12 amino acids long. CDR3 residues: CAYRQGANEQYF. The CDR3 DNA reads TGTGCCTATAGACAGGGGGCAAACGAGCAGTACTTC.

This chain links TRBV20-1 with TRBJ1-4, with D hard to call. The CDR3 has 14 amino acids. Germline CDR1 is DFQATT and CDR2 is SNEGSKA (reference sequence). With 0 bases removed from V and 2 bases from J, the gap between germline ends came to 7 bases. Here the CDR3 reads CSARDQGTNEKLFF. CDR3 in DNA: TGCAGTGCTAGAGATCAAGGGACTAATGAAAAACTGTTTTTT.

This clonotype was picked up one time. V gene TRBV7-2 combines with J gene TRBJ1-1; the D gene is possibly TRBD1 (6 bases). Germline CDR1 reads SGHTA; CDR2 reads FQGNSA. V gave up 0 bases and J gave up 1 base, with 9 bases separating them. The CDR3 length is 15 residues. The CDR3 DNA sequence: TGTGCCAGCAGCTTAGCCGGGACACAGAACACTGAAGCTTTCTTT. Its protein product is CASSLAGTQNTEAFF.

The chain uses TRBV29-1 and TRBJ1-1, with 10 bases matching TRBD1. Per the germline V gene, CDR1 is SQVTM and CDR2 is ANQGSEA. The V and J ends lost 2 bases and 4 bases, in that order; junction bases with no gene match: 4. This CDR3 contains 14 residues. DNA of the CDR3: TGCAGCGTTGAAAAGTGGACAGGGGGCACTGAAGCTTTCTTT. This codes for CSVEKWTGGTEAFF. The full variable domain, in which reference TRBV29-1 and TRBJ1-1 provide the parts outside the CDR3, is SAVISQKPSRDICQRGTSLTIQCQVDSQVTMMFWYRQQPGQSLTLIATANQGSEATYESGFVIDKFPISRPNLTFSTLTVSNMSPEDSSIYLCSVEKWTGGTEAFFGQGTRLTVV.

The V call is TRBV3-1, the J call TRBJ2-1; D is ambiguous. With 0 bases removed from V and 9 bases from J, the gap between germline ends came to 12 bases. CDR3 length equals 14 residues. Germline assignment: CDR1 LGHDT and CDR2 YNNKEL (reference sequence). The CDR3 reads CASSQDHGRSEQFF. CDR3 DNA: TGTGCCAGCAGCCAAGATCATGGTAGGAGTGAGCAGTTCTTC.

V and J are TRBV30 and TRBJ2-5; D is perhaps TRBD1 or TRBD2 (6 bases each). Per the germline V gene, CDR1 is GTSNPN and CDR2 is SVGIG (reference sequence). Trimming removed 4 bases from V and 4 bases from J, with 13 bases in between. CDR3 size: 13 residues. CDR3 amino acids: CAWMNGGAETQYF. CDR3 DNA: TGTGCCTGGATGAACGGGGGCGCAGAGACCCAGTACTTC.

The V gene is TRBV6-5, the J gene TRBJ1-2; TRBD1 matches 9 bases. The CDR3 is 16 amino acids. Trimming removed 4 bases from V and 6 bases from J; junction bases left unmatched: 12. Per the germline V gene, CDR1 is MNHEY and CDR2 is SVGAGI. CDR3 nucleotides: TGTGCCAGCAGTTTGGGAACACAGGGGGCGATGGATGGCTACACCTTC. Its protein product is CASSLGTQGAMDGYTF.

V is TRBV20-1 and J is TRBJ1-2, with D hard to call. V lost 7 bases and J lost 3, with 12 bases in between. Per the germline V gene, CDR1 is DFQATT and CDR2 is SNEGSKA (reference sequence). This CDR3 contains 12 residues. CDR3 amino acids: CSVAVSHYGYTF. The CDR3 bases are TGCAGTGTTGCAGTATCCCACTATGGCTACACCTTC.

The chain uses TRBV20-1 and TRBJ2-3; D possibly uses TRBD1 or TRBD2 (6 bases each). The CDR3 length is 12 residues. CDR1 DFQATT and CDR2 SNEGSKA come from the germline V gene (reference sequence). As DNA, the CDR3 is TGCAGCGGGGGCTCTGGCACAGATACGCAGTATTTT. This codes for CSGGSGTDTQYF.

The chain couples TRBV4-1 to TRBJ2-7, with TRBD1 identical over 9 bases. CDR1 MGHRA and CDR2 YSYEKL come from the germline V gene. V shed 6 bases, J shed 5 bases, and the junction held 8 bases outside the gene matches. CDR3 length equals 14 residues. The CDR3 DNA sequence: TGCGCCAGCAGGAGGGACAGGGTGAATCACGAGCAGTACTTC. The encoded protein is CASRRDRVNHEQYF.

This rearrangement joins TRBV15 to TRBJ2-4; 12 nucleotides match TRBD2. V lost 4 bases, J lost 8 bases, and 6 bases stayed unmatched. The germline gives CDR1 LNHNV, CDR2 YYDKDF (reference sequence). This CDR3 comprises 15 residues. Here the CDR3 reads CATSTSGGASDIQYF. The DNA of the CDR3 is TGTGCCACCAGCACTAGCGGGGGGGCCTCGGACATTCAGTACTTC.

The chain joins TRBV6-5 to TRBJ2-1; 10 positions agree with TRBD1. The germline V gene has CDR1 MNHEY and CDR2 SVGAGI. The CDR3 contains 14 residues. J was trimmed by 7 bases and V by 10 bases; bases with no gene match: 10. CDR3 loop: CATARTGGRNEQFF. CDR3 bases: TGTGCCACTGCCCGGACAGGGGGTCGTAATGAGCAGTTCTTC.

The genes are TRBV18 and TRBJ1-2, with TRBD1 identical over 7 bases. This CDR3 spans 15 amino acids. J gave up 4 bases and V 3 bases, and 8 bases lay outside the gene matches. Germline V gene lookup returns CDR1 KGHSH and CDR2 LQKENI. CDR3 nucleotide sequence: TGTGCCAGCTCACCTTCCCGGGACAGCTTCTATGGCTACACCTTC. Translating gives CASSPSRDSFYGYTF.

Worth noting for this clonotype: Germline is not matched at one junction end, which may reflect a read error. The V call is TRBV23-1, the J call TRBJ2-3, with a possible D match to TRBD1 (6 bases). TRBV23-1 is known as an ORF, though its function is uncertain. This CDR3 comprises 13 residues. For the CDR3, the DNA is TGCGCCAGCCGCCAAAAGGGCCTGGGGGCGAGGCATTTT. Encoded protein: CASRQKGLGARHF.

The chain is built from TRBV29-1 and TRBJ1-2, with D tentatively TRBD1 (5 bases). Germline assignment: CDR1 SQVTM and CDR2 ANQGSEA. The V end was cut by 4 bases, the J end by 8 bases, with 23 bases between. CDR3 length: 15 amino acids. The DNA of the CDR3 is TGCAGCGTTGGAAAGAGTCCAGGACAAGGAGGGGGCTACACCTTC. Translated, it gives CSVGKSPGQGGGYTF.

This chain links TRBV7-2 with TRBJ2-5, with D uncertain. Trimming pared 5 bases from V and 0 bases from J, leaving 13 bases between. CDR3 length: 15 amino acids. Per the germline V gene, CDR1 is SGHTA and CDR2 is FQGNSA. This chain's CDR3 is CASSPRNQYQETQYF. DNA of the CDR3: TGTGCCAGCAGCCCTAGAAACCAGTACCAAGAGACCCAGTACTTC.

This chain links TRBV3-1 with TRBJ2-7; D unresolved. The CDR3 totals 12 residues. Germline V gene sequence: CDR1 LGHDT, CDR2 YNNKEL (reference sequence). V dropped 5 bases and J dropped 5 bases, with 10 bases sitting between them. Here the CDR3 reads CASSSLGHEQYF. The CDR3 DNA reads TGTGCCAGCAGCTCCCTCGGACACGAGCAGTACTTC.

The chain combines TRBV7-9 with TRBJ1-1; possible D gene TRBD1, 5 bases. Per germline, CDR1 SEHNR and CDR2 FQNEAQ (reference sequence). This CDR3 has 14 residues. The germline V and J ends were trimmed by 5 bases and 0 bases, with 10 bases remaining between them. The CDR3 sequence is CASSLRTLNTEAFF. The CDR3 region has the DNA TGTGCCAGCAGCCTTAGGACACTGAACACTGAAGCTTTCTTT.

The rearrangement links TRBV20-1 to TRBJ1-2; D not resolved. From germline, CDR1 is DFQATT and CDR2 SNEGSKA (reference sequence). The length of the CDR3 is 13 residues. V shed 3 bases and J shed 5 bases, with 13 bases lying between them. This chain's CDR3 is CSASGLGVYGYTF. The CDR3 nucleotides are TGCAGTGCTAGTGGGCTCGGGGTTTATGGCTACACCTTC.

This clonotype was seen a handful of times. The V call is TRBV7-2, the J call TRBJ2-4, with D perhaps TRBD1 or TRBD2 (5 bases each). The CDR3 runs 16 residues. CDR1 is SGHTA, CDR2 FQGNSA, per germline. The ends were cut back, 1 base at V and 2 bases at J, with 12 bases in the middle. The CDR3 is CASSLGGVWSKNIQYF. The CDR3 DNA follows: TGTGCCAGCAGCTTAGGAGGGGTTTGGTCCAAAAACATTCAGTACTTC.

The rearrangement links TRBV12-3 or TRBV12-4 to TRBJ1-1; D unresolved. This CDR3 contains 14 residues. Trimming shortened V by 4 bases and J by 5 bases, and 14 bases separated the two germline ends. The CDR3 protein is CASSSTSGSTEAFF. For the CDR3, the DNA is TGTGCCAGCAGTTCAACCTCGGGGTCTACTGAAGCTTTCTTT.

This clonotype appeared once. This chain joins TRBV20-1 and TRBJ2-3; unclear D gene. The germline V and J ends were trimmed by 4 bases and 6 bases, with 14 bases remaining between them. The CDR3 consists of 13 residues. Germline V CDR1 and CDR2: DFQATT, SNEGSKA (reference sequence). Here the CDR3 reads CSAIDSSVDTQYF. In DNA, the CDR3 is TGCAGTGCTATCGATTCTTCGGTGGATACGCAGTATTTT.

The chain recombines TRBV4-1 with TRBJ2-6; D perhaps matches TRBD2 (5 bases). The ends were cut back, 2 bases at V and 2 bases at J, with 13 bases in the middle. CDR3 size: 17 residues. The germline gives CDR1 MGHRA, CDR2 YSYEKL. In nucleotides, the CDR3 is TGCGCCAGCAGCCAACCATTTGGGAGTCCTGGGGCCAACGTCCTGACTTTC. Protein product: CASSQPFGSPGANVLTF.

CDR3 bases: TGTGCCAGCACCGACTGGGCTAGCGGGAACAATGAGCAGTTCTTC. Its protein is CASTDWASGNNEQFF. The gene calls are TRBV3-1 and TRBJ2-1, with TRBD2 matching over 9 bases. Germline assignment: CDR1 LGHDT and CDR2 YNNKEL (reference sequence). The CDR3 consists of 15 residues. J gave up 5 bases and V 7 bases, and 9 bases lay outside the gene matches.

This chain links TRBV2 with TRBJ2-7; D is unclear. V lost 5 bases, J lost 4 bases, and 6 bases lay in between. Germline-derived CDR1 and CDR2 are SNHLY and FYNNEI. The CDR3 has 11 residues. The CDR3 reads CASSYTYEQYF. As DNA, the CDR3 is TGTGCCAGCAGTTATACTTACGAGCAGTACTTC.

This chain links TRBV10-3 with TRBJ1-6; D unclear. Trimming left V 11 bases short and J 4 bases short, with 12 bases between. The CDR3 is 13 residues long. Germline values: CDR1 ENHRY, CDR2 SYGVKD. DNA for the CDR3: TGTGCCCGAGCGACATCTTATAATTCACCCCTCCACTTT. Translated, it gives CARATSYNSPLHF.

The CDR3 here is CASSLVRDRAYEQYF. CDR3 coding DNA: TGTGCCAGCAGCTTAGTACGGGACAGGGCCTACGAGCAGTACTTC. The rearrangement links TRBV7-8 to TRBJ2-7; TRBD1 agrees at 9 bases. Per the germline V gene, CDR1 is SGHVS and CDR2 is FQNEAQ. The trim removed 1 base at V and 2 bases at J, leaving 3 bases unmatched. CDR3 size: 15 residues.